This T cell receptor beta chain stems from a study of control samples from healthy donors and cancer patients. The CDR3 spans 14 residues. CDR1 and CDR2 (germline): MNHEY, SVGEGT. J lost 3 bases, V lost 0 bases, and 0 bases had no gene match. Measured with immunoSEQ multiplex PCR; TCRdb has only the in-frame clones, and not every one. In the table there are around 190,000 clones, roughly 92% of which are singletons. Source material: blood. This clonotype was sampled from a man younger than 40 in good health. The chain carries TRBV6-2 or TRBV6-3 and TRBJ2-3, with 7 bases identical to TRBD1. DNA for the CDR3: TGTGCCAGCAGTTACTCCAGGGGGACAGATACGCAGTATTTT. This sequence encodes CASSYSRGTDTQYF.